This T cell receptor (beta chain) derives from a study of blood T cell repertoires in COVID-19 (dated by TCRdb to about 2020). As for the study more broadly: Samples covering the acute and convalescent phases of COVID-19 were provided by collaborators in the United States, Italy and Spain. The sample metadata nearly always contained a de-identified subject ID, COVID-19 status, age in years and sex. Samples were obtained from the ongoing ImmuneRACE study (first 160 participants) and from over a thousand subjects provided by 6 global collaborators. Where available, HLA class I and class II types were obtained from metadata supplied by the sample provider rather than from assay-based typing. The prospective study material was composed of cDNA or gDNA derived from T cells, B-cell-depleted T cells, or PBMCs. Subjects who had been exposed to COVID-19, were actively infected with it, or had recovered from it provided the deeply sampled blood TCRbeta repertoires that made up the dataset. The repertoires were made available in a free public database intended to serve as a resource for research on the immune response to SARS-CoV-2. Study-wide conclusions, independent of this receptor: Clinical and demographic metadata were provided uncurated, with the amount varying by source and participant.

As concerns this clone: No cognate antigen has been identified for it. Base qualities were left out, and no much larger clone turns up one base away.

The germline V gene (reference sequence) supplies CDR1 LNHDA and CDR2 SQIVND. Ends trimmed: V by 5 bases, J by 2 bases; bases unmatched to a gene: 8. The CDR3 has 16 amino acids, counting the end cysteine and phenylalanine. CDR3 DNA only is kept here, 48 bases in frame from base 1. TCRbeta CDR3 regions were amplified from genomic DNA by means of the immunoSEQ Assay, a bias-controlled multiplex PCR. As for the authors' bioinformatics: The number of nucleated cells in each sample was estimated from the amplification of reference gene primers within the assay. To quantify the absolute abundance of each unique TCRbeta CDR3 rearrangement, sequence reads were collapsed and filtered. For each sample, productive Simpson clonality was calculated by taking the square root of Simpson's diversity index across productive rearrangements. As stored in TCRdb, this immuneACCESS dataset retains in-frame rearrangements with V and J assigned. A fraction of the clones does not appear; measured against another copy, unresolved V genes explain less than half of the discrepancy, and the remainder lacks a known reason. The V and J calls and clone size come from that table; D and trimming were worked out from the DNA. The sample includes about 200,000 clones, with approximately 85% observed a single time. In total, the top ten clones hold about 5.6% of the sample.

In the prospective study, participants were 18 to 89 years old, resided in about two dozen geographic areas of the United States, and were enrolled through a virtual design. In the prospective study, participants were assigned to cohorts based on the clinical history participants reported in a screening survey and a study questionnaire. In the prospective study, mobile phlebotomists collected whole blood, serum and a nasopharyngeal or oropharyngeal swab from each participant. Participants in the prospective study had the option to provide additional blood draws and questionnaires over a roughly two-month period. Blood samples from the prospective study were shipped frozen or at room temperature prior to DNA extraction.

This clonotype was sampled from a man aged 35-49 years with acute COVID-19. The chain employs TRBV19 and TRBJ1-1; the junction holds 10 bases that match TRBD1. The sequenced sample was PBMCs or T cells enriched from blood (not recorded which). CDR3 loop: CASSPLDRGRNTEAFF. The DNA sequence follows: TGTGCCAGTAGTCCCTTGGACAGGGGGAGAAACACTGAAGCTTTCTTT. When the CDR3 is completed using the reference TRBV19 and TRBJ1-1 genes on either side, the full variable domain is DGGITQSPKYLFRKEGQNVTLSCEQNLNHDAMYWYRQDPGQGLRLIYYSQIVNDFQKGDIAEGYSVSREKKESFPLTVTSAQKNPTAFYLCASSPLDRGRNTEAFFGQGTRLTVV.